This entry features one TCR beta chain sequence. This sample was taken from a study of blood T cell repertoires in COVID-19. On the study more broadly: Sites in the United States, Italy and Spain provided acute and convalescent COVID-19 samples. Sample material is recorded as cDNA or gDNA derived from T cells, B-cell-depleted T cells, or PBMCs.

In the authors' workflow: Using reference gene primer amplification, nucleated cell counts were estimated. Clones were sequenced by immunoSEQ multiplex PCR, and TCRdb holds only the in-frame ones, with some missing. Clone size and the V and J calls come from that table; the DNA yielded D and trimming. The profile covers tens of thousands of clones, with 75% to 90% appearing a single time and roughly 14% taken by the ten largest. Trimming shortened V by 4 bases and J by 2 bases, and 6 bases separated the two germline ends. CDR3 length: 13 amino acids. The clonotype comes from a man aged 45 to 65 with active or convalescent COVID-19. The sequencing sample was made of peripheral blood. The rearrangement uses TRBV12-3 or TRBV12-4 and TRBJ1-5; D unresolved. Here the CDR3 reads CASSWSRNQPQHF. The CDR3 DNA reads as TGTGCCAGCAGTTGGAGTCGCAATCAGCCCCAGCATTTT.